This TCR beta chain was observed in a study of cytomegalovirus exposure and HLA in healthy donors. Study overall: Inside one of the first data releases sat about 85 million unique TCRs taken from HLA-typed donors. In terms of ancestry, the Caucasian-associated cluster contained around 79% of the approximately 400 genotyped donors. Study-level results: Confirmation was obtained in vitro that a few CMV-associated chains are specific for CMV antigens. In an earlier analysis, most TCR beta V segments were productive about 87% or about 30% of the time.

With 60 Vbeta and 13 Jbeta primers, the PCR was carried out. Libraries were prepared by immunoSEQ multiplex PCR; TCRdb keeps only in-frame clonotypes and omits some of them. The profile covers 150,000 to 200,000 clones, with about 80% appearing a single time and about 2.1% taken by the ten largest. To note about this clone: Antigen specificity is unknown.

CDR3 length: 14 residues. Trimming took off 5 bases at V and 1 base at J, with 9 bases between the two ends. Germline V CDR1 and CDR2: MGHDK, SYGVNS. This receptor was taken from a female donor in good health and CMV-seronegative. The material sequenced was PBMCs. The genes are TRBV25-1 and TRBJ1-5; perhaps TRBD1 as D (6 bases). The CDR3 spells CASSLGASNQPQHF. In DNA, the CDR3 is TGTGCCAGCAGTCTGGGGGCAAGCAATCAGCCCCAGCATTTT.